This passage covers 26 T cell receptor beta chains from one sample sequenced in a study of lymphopenia after photon versus proton radiotherapy. TCRdb keeps only in-frame clones here, not all; method: immunoSEQ multiplex PCR. The table records roughly 53,000 clones, around 83% of them present only once. This sample comprised peripheral blood, obtained from a patient treated with photon-based radiotherapy. These receptors all stem from a man aged 45-65 years with gastric cancer.

V is TRBV6-1 and J is TRBJ2-4; 7 positions agree with TRBD1. Trimming cost V 8 bases and J 0 bases; bases outside gene matches: 7. CDR3 length: 15 residues. Per germline, CDR1 MNHNS and CDR2 SASEGT. CDR3 DNA sequence: TGTGCCAGCCGACAGGGCGCTATAGCCAAAAACATTCAGTACTTC. Its protein product is CASRQGAIAKNIQYF.

This chain connects TRBV6-1 to TRBJ1-2; 9 nucleotides match TRBD1. The CDR3 is 13 residues long. With V trimmed by 6 bases and J by 4 bases, 3 bases remained unmatched. The germline CDR1 and CDR2 sequences are MNHNS and SASEGT. The CDR3 sequence: CASRTGGVYGYTF. In DNA, the CDR3 is TGTGCCAGCAGAACAGGGGGCGTCTATGGCTACACCTTC.

The V gene is TRBV5-1, the J gene TRBJ2-7; the match to TRBD1 covers 8 bases. The V gene's germline CDR1 is SGHRS and CDR2 YFSETQ. The CDR3 loop spans 16 amino acids. After removal of 2 bases from V and 3 bases from J, the junction contained 10 bases not matched to a gene. CDR3 bases: TGCGCCAGCAGCTTTTCCTACAGGGGGACTCACTACGAGCAGTACTTC. It is translated as CASSFSYRGTHYEQYF.

V is TRBV19 and J is TRBJ2-6, with no clear D. CDR3 length: 15 amino acids. Trimming took 4 bases from V and 0 from J, leaving 7 bases between them. Germline CDR1 and CDR2: LNHDA and SQIVND (reference sequence). CDR3 DNA sequence: TGTGCCAGTAGTAGGTCGGGCTCTGGGGCCAACGTCCTGACTTTC. Amino acid sequence: CASSRSGSGANVLTF.

The chain has TRBV6-5 and TRBJ1-2; D might be TRBD1 (5 bases). CDR3 length equals 12 residues. Germline V gene lookup returns CDR1 MNHEY and CDR2 SVGAGI. Trimming left V 7 bases short and J 5 bases short, with 11 bases between. CDR3 coding DNA: TGTGCCAGCACTACAGGTGGTTATGGCTACACCTTC. Protein product: CASTTGGYGYTF.

The CDR3 coding sequence is TGCGCCAGCAGCGATCCGACTAGCGGCCTTTACGAGCAGTACTTC. As protein: CASSDPTSGLYEQYF. The gene calls are TRBV4-1 and TRBJ2-7, with 9 nucleotides matching TRBD2. This CDR3 has 15 amino acids. Germline V gives CDR1 MGHRA, CDR2 YSYEKL. Trimming at V came to 5 bases and at J to 4 bases, leaving 9 bases not matched to a gene.

This chain connects TRBV4-1 to TRBJ2-3; 9 bases agree with TRBD1. Trimming removed 0 bases from V and 2 bases from J; junction bases left unmatched: 12. Germline CDR1 MGHRA, CDR2 YSYEKL. CDR3 size: 19 residues. CDR3 loop: CASSQEYPQGDRATDTQYF. CDR3 nucleotides: TGCGCCAGCAGCCAAGAATATCCCCAAGGGGACAGGGCCACAGATACGCAGTATTTT.

The V gene is TRBV10-3, the J gene TRBJ2-3, with D perhaps TRBD1 (5 bases). With 3 bases removed from V and 6 bases from J, the gap between germline ends came to 7 bases. The CDR3 length is 12 residues. Looked up from germline, CDR1 is ENHRY and CDR2 is SYGVKD. CDR3 in amino acids: CAISEGADTQYF. CDR3 nucleotide sequence: TGTGCCATCAGTGAAGGGGCGGATACGCAGTATTTT.

This chain connects TRBV7-9 to TRBJ2-7, with D possibly TRBD2 on 5 matching bases. V lost 5 bases and J lost 0, with 14 bases in between. Germline CDR1 reads SEHNR; CDR2 reads FQNEAQ (reference sequence). This CDR3 is built from 15 residues. In DNA, the CDR3 is TGTGCCAGCAGCCCGATGAGGGCGCTCTCCTACGAGCAGTACTTC. This sequence encodes CASSPMRALSYEQYF. The complete variable domain, with remaining parts taken from reference TRBV7-9 and TRBJ2-7, reads DTGVSQNPRHKITKRGQNVTFRCDPISEHNRLYWYRQTLGQGPEFLTYFQNEAQLEKSRLLSDRFSAERPKGSFSTLEIQRTEQGDSAMYLCASSPMRALSYEQYFGPGTRLTVT.

V is TRBV2 and J is TRBJ1-4, with D tentatively TRBD1 (6 bases). The germline V gene encodes CDR1 SNHLY and CDR2 FYNNEI. The length of the CDR3 is 15 residues. The ends were cut back, 6 bases at V and 6 bases at J, with 17 bases in the middle. The CDR3 bases are TGTGCCAGCAGGGTTGGAACAGGGAGGTATGAAAAACTGTTTTTT. Its protein product is CASRVGTGRYEKLFF.

This chain links TRBV7-2 with TRBJ1-4; perhaps TRBD1 as D (5 bases). This CDR3 comprises 14 residues. Germline values: CDR1 SGHTA, CDR2 FQGNSA. Trimming cost V 2 bases and J 5 bases, with 9 bases left between them. The CDR3, as DNA: TGTGCCAGCAGCTTAACAGGATCCAATGAAAAACTGTTTTTT. Its protein is CASSLTGSNEKLFF.

This chain links TRBV10-3 with TRBJ2-1; TRBD2 is a possible D gene (7 bases). The length of the CDR3 is 13 residues. Deletions cut 3 bases from V and 9 bases from J, with 12 bases between. The germline V gene encodes CDR1 ENHRY and CDR2 SYGVKD. The CDR3 DNA follows: TGTGCCATCAGTGAAAGGGGGGGTGGTGAGCAGTTCTTC. Its translation is CAISERGGGEQFF.

This clone was seen a handful of times. This chain uses TRBV30 with TRBJ2-1; D may match TRBD1 or TRBD2 (5 bases each). CDR1 is GTSNPN, CDR2 SVGIG, per germline (reference sequence). The CDR3 sequence is 12 residues long. V gave up 3 bases and J gave up 4 bases, with 7 bases separating them. CDR3 in DNA: TGTGCCTGGAGCGGGACGTACAATGAGCAGTTCTTC. Protein sequence: CAWSGTYNEQFF.

This rearrangement joins TRBV5-1 to TRBJ2-7; D could derive from TRBD1 or TRBD2 (5 bases each). Between the trimmed V and J ends, which lost 4 bases and 1 base, there was a span of 15 bases. From germline, CDR1 is SGHRS and CDR2 YFSETQ. This CDR3 has 15 amino acids. The CDR3 is CASSLEAGQSYEQYF. For the CDR3, the DNA is TGCGCCAGCAGCCTGGAGGCAGGGCAGTCCTACGAGCAGTACTTC.

The chain is built from TRBV11-1 and TRBJ1-1; 7 bases agree with TRBD1. Per the germline V gene, CDR1 is SGHAT and CDR2 is FQDESV (reference sequence). Trimming removed 5 bases from V and 3 bases from J; junction bases left unmatched: 9. The CDR3 contains 15 residues. In DNA form, the CDR3 reads TGTGCCAGCAGCGGAAGAGGGGGCCGCGACACTGAAGCTTTCTTT. Translated, it gives CASSGRGGRDTEAFF.

V and J are TRBV2 and TRBJ2-1, with no clear D. CDR3 length equals 18 residues. V shed 3 bases and J shed 6 bases, with 24 bases lying between them. Germline lookup yields CDR1 SNHLY and CDR2 FYNNEI. CDR3 residues: CASSESEDGQHLTNEQFF. Here the CDR3 DNA reads TGTGCCAGCAGTGAGAGCGAGGACGGCCAGCACCTCACCAATGAGCAGTTCTTC.

V is TRBV5-4 and J is TRBJ2-1; D is unresolved. This CDR3 contains 13 residues. Germline V gene lookup returns CDR1 SGHNT and CDR2 YYREEE (reference sequence). The V gene lost 4 bases and the J gene lost 6 bases, with 11 bases spanning the gap. CDR3 region: CASSKAGGNEQFF. The CDR3 nucleotides read TGTGCCAGCAGCAAGGCTGGTGGCAATGAGCAGTTCTTC. Drawing the rest from reference TRBV5-4 and TRBJ2-1, the complete variable domain is ETGVTQSPTHLIKTRGQQVTLRCSSQSGHNTVSWYQQALGQGPQFIFQYYREEENGRGNFPPRFSGLQFPNYSSELNVNALELDDSALYLCASSKAGGNEQFFGPGTRLTVL.

This chain uses TRBV9 with TRBJ1-3, with D unclear. The V gene lost 1 base and the J gene lost 5 bases, with 10 bases spanning the gap. The CDR3 is 14 residues long. Germline V gene data show CDR1 as SGDLS and CDR2 as YYNGEE. The CDR3 is CASSVWQLRNTIYF. The CDR3 DNA reads as TGTGCCAGCAGCGTATGGCAGCTCAGAAACACCATATATTTT.

The V gene is TRBV30, the J gene TRBJ2-1; D gene uncertain. CDR3 size: 11 residues. The V end was cut by 2 bases, the J end by 9 bases, with 8 bases between. CDR1 is GTSNPN and CDR2 is SVGIG in the germline V gene (reference sequence). CDR3 nucleotides: TGTGCCTGGAGTAAAAGCGCTGAGCAGTTCTTC. Translation: CAWSKSAEQFF. The full variable domain, with the rest looked up from reference TRBV30 and TRBJ2-1, is SQTIHQWPATLVQPVGSPLSLECTVEGTSNPNLYWYRQAAGRGLQLLFYSVGIGQISSEVPQNLSASRPQDRQFILSSKKLLLSDSGFYLCAWSKSAEQFFGPGTRLTVL.

This clone was recorded a few times. The gene calls are TRBV2 and TRBJ2-2, with 9 nucleotides matching TRBD1. This CDR3 has 14 residues. CDR1 SNHLY and CDR2 FYNNEI come from the germline V gene. V lost 6 bases, J lost 9 bases, and 8 bases stayed unmatched. The CDR3 coding sequence is TGTGCCAGCAGCCGCGGGACAGGGTTACGGGAGCTGTTTTTT. Translation gives CASSRGTGLRELFF.

V usage is TRBV5-4 and J usage is TRBJ1-5, with D possibly TRBD1 on 6 matching bases. The length of the CDR3 is 15 residues. Trimming pared 2 bases from V and 3 bases from J, leaving 12 bases between. Germline V gene data show CDR1 as SGHNT and CDR2 as YYREEE (reference sequence). The CDR3 bases are TGTGCCAGCAGCTTAGGAACAGGGAACAATCAGCCCCAGCATTTT. It translates to CASSLGTGNNQPQHF.

This chain uses TRBV5-8 with TRBJ2-7, with 9 bases aligning to TRBD1. J gave up 2 bases and V 4 bases, and 10 bases lay outside the gene matches. CDR3 length: 16 residues. Germline-derived CDR1 and CDR2 are SGHTS and YDEGEE. CDR3 bases: TGTGCCAGCAGCAGGGGACAGGGCAAGGGGACCTACGAGCAGTACTTC. Amino acids: CASSRGQGKGTYEQYF.

This sequence joins TRBV27 and TRBJ2-3; D gene ambiguous. CDR1 and CDR2 from the germline V gene are MNHEY and SMNVEV (reference sequence). The length of the CDR3 is 20 residues. Trimming took 0 bases from V and 4 from J, leaving 26 bases between them. The CDR3: CASSLSGPLDGGSGADTQYF. CDR3 in DNA: TGTGCCAGCAGTTTATCTGGACCCCTAGACGGCGGTTCCGGCGCAGATACGCAGTATTTT.

V is TRBV9 and J is TRBJ1-3; no clear D. CDR3 length equals 15 residues. Germline CDR1 is SGDLS and CDR2 is YYNGEE. V was trimmed by 0 bases and J by 2 bases, leaving 9 bases between them. Written as DNA, the CDR3 is TGTGCCAGCAGCGTAGAAGGAGGTGCTGGAAACACCATATATTTT. Translated, it gives CASSVEGGAGNTIYF.

J is TRBJ1-5 and V is TRBV2, with D maybe TRBD1 (6 bases). The CDR3 loop spans 14 amino acids. The germline V gene encodes CDR1 SNHLY and CDR2 FYNNEI. Trimming took 5 bases from V and 4 from J, leaving 12 bases between them. CDR3 coding DNA: TGTGCCAGCAGTCCCCAGGGGAAGAATCAGCCCCAGCATTTT. Translation: CASSPQGKNQPQHF.

This clone has a single count. J is TRBJ2-1 and V is TRBV2; 7 nucleotides align to TRBD2. The length of the CDR3 is 14 residues. The germline V gene encodes CDR1 SNHLY and CDR2 FYNNEI. The V and J ends lost 4 bases and 5 bases, in that order; junction bases with no gene match: 5. The CDR3 bases are TGTGCCAGCAGTGGGGGACTACAAAACAATGAGCAGTTCTTC. Translated, it gives CASSGGLQNNEQFF. Full variable domain (remainder filled in from reference TRBV2 and TRBJ2-1): EPEVTQTPSHQVTQMGQEVILRCVPISNHLYFYWYRQILGQKVEFLVSFYNNEISEKSEIFDDQFSVERPDGSNFTLKIRSTKLEDSAMYFCASSGGLQNNEQFFGPGTRLTVL.